These 8 T cell receptor beta chains were all obtained from the same sample, sequenced in a study of blood T cell repertoires in COVID-19. The repertoire was sequenced with immunoSEQ multiplex PCR; TCRdb's copy has only in-frame clones and lacks some. The sample contains about 160,000 clones, 75% to 85% of which appear only once. The sample was peripheral blood. The receptors originated from a woman aged 55 to 70 with COVID-19, enrolled during active disease.

This chain connects TRBV28 to TRBJ2-2; tentatively, D is TRBD1 (6 bases). Germline CDR1 is MDHEN and CDR2 is SYDVKM. This CDR3 is built from 18 residues. Trimming stripped 1 base from V and 2 bases from J, with 17 bases between. The CDR3 DNA follows: TGTGCCAGCAGTTTATTGAGGACAGAGCCTTCAAACACCGGGGAGCTGTTTTTT. This gives the protein CASSLLRTEPSNTGELFF. The whole variable domain, filled in from reference TRBV28 and TRBJ2-2, reads DVKVTQSSRYLVKRTGEKVFLECVQDMDHENMFWYRQDPGLGLRLIYFSYDVKMKEKGDIPEGYSVSREKKERFSLILESASTNQTSMYLCASSLLRTEPSNTGELFFGEGSRLTVL.

This clone appeared a single time. This CDR3 is CASRLPGGAGEKLFF. CDR3 sequence (DNA): TGTGCCAGCAGATTACCAGGGGGCGCGGGTGAAAAACTGTTTTTT. The J gene is TRBJ1-4, the V gene TRBV28; 8 bases match TRBD1. This CDR3 comprises 15 residues. J gave up 7 bases and V 6 bases, and 10 bases lay outside the gene matches. Germline CDR1 reads MDHEN; CDR2 reads SYDVKM.

This clone was seen ten or more times. CDR3 sequence: CASSRYRGRIGQPQHF. As DNA, the CDR3 is TGTGCCAGCAGCCGGTACAGGGGGCGGATCGGTCAGCCCCAGCATTTT. The chain has TRBV7-8 and TRBJ1-5; 9 bases fit TRBD1. This CDR3 comprises 16 residues. The germline V gene has CDR1 SGHVS and CDR2 FQNEAQ. Losses at the gene ends were 5 bases for V and 6 bases for J; bases not matched to a gene: 11.

The chain joins TRBV11-2 to TRBJ1-2; 8 nucleotides agree with TRBD1. V lost 7 bases to trimming and J lost 4 bases; unmatched junction nucleotides: 8. The CDR3 runs to 14 residues. CDR1 and CDR2 (germline): SGHAT, FQNNGV. CDR3 protein: CASNQGAVGYGYTF. Here the CDR3 DNA reads TGTGCCAGCAACCAGGGGGCGGTTGGCTATGGCTACACCTTC.

This chain links TRBV29-1 with TRBJ1-1; unclear D gene. V gave up 5 bases and J gave up 0 bases, with 22 bases separating them. The CDR3 extends over 17 amino acids. Germline CDR1 is SQVTM and CDR2 is ANQGSEA. The CDR3 DNA reads as TGCAGCGTTTCACATCTGACGGGTTTTTCCATGAACACTGAAGCTTTCTTT. Translating gives CSVSHLTGFSMNTEAFF.

V and J are TRBV11-3 and TRBJ2-1; 7 bases are shared with TRBD2. There are 14 residues in the CDR3. The V segment lost 6 bases and the J segment 4 bases; nucleotides outside the gene matches: 6. Germline V gives CDR1 SGHNT, CDR2 YENEEA. The CDR3 nucleotides read TGTGCCAGCAGTTACTCCGGGGGGTACAATGAGCAGTTCTTC. Its protein product is CASSYSGGYNEQFF.

The table lists this clone with a few counts. V usage is TRBV7-9 and J usage is TRBJ1-1; D perhaps matches TRBD1 (6 bases). CDR3 length: 15 residues. CDR1 is SEHNR, CDR2 FQNEAQ, per germline (reference sequence). Between the trimmed V and J ends, which lost 2 bases and 3 bases, there was a span of 13 bases. Written as DNA, the CDR3 is TGTGCCAGCAGCTTATCGTTAGGGGGAGACACTGAAGCTTTCTTT. Residues: CASSLSLGGDTEAFF.

The CDR3 loop reads CASSLSQNNEQFF. The CDR3 DNA sequence: TGTGCCAGCAGCTTGTCACAGAACAATGAGCAGTTCTTC. The chain is built from TRBV11-2 and TRBJ2-1; D is uncertain. Germline assignment: CDR1 SGHAT and CDR2 FQNNGV. The germline V and J ends were trimmed by 3 bases and 5 bases, with 8 bases remaining between them. The CDR3 contains 13 residues.